This is a list of T cell receptor beta chains from one sample in a study. TCRdb re-called the RT-PCR reads with MiXCR, one entry per CDR3 protein. This table has approximately 720,000 distinct CDR3 sequences, over 12% appearing once. The sequencing input was memory CD4+ T cells from blood. The receptors were sampled from a female donor in good health, serving as a healthy control. Each CDR3 is given with its conserved first and last residue. D genes are given only for firm matches. Not all rows give a size; the values are once, few, many and, for expanded clones, a class.

D | J | V | size | DNA | CDR3
TRBD2 | TRBJ2-1 | TRBV9 | once | TGTGCCAGCAGCGTAGCGGGAGGGATCAATGAGCAGTTCTTC | CASSVAGGINEQFF
. | TRBJ1-3 | TRBV5-1 | few | TGCGCCAGCAGCTTAAGGGAGCAAACTGGAAACACCATATATTTT | CASSLREQTGNTIYF
. | TRBJ2-1 | TRBV27 | few | TGTGCCAGCCAAAGAGATATGTGGGTCTCCTACAATGAGCAGTTCTTC | CASQRDMWVSYNEQFF
. | TRBJ1-1 | TRBV27 | few | TGTGCCAGCAGTCTCTTCGGATATCGGGTCACTGAAGCTTTCTTT | CASSLFGYRVTEAFF
TRBD1 | TRBJ2-2 | TRBV5-4 | . | TGTGCCAGCAGCAGTGGACAGGGGAAATCCGGGGAGCTGTTTTTT | CASSSGQGKSGELFF
. | TRBJ2-7 | TRBV5-8 | many | TGTGCCAGCAGCTCCCATCAGAGCTCCTACGAGCAGTACTTC | CASSSHQSSYEQYF
. | TRBJ2-1 | TRBV24-1 | . | TGTGCCACCAGTGATCCTTCGGGGGGCACGGTCAATGAGCAGTTCTTC | CATSDPSGGTVNEQFF
TRBD2 | TRBJ2-5 | TRBV7-2 | few | TGTGCCAGCAGCTTAGTTGCTAGCGGGAGCTACGGGGAGACCCAGTACTTC | CASSLVASGSYGETQYF
. | TRBJ1-1 | TRBV6-2/TRBV6-3 | few | TGTGCCAGCATCAAGGGGGGAAGCACTGAAGCTTTCTTT | CASIKGGSTEAFF
TRBD1 | TRBJ2-1 | TRBV9 | . | TGTGCCAGCAGCGTAGGAGCGACAGGGGGCGCCCACAATGAGCAGTTCTTC | CASSVGATGGAHNEQFF
. | TRBJ1-3 | TRBV4-3 | many | TGCGCCAGCAGCCAAGAACGAACCCGAAACACCATATATTTT | CASSQERTRNTIYF
TRBD2 | TRBJ2-7 | TRBV12-3/TRBV12-4 | . | TGTGCCAGCAGTTTAGGTTGCGGACTAGGCTCGCAGTACTTC | CASSLGCGLGSQYF
. | TRBJ1-6 | TRBV20-1 | . | TGCAGTGCTAGGGGGACCGGGCATGATTCACCCCTCCACTTT | CSARGTGHDSPLHF
TRBD1 | TRBJ1-4 | TRBV7-9 | many | TGTGCCAGCAGACGGGCCGGGACAGCTAATGAAAAACTGTTTTTT | CASRRAGTANEKLFF
TRBD2 | TRBJ2-1 | TRBV20-1 | few | TGCAGTGCTATCGATAGGATACTAGCGAACTACAATGAGCAGTTCTTC | CSAIDRILANYNEQFF
TRBD2 | TRBJ2-7 | TRBV7-2 | . | TGTGCCAGCAGCTCAAGCAGGGCGGGAGGGCGTTACGAGCAGTACTTC | CASSSSRAGGRYEQYF
TRBD1 | TRBJ1-2 | TRBV6-6 | few | TGTGCCACCTCGGGGGCAGGGGGCCGTGGCTACACCTTC | CATSGAGGRGYTF
. | TRBJ1-2 | TRBV4-1 | . | TGCGCCAGCAGCCGGGACCTGGGAGGCTACACCTTC | CASSRDLGGYTF
TRBD2 | TRBJ2-1 | TRBV6-1 | many | TGTGCCAGCAGTGCCCCCCCGGGACTAGCGGGAGGGCTAGGAGCCTACAATGAGCAGTTCTTC | CASSAPPGLAGGLGAYNEQFF
TRBD1 | TRBJ2-5 | TRBV12-3/TRBV12-4 | . | TGTGCCAGCAGTATTGGACAGGAACAAGAGACCCAGTACTTC | CASSIGQEQETQYF
. | TRBJ2-5 | TRBV7-2 | few | TGTGCCAGCAGCTTAGTTTCCGGGAACCCAACAGAGACCCAGTACTTC | CASSLVSGNPTETQYF
. | TRBJ1-2 | TRBV10-3 | few | TGTGCCATCAGTGAGTTGCACACCAATAACTATGGCTACACCTTC | CAISELHTNNYGYTF
. | TRBJ2-5 | TRBV25-1 | few | TGTGCCAGCAGTGGGAGTTCGGGAGAGACCCAGTACTTC | CASSGSSGETQYF
. | TRBJ1-2 | TRBV29-1 | few | TGCAGCGTGGGGGACATTAGTGGCTACACCTTC | CSVGDISGYTF
. | TRBJ2-2 | TRBV10-3 | many | TGTGCCATCAGTGAGTCGAAGGGCCAGAGTACCGGGGAGCTGTTTTTT | CAISESKGQSTGELFF
. | TRBJ2-3 | TRBV5-1 | many | TGCGCCAGCAGCTTGGTGTGGGGGCAGGGAGATACGCAGTATTTT | CASSLVWGQGDTQYF
. | TRBJ2-3 | TRBV4-3 | many | TGCGCCAGCAGCCAGGCCGCTCAACTGGGAGATACGCAGTATTTT | CASSQAAQLGDTQYF
TRBD1 | TRBJ2-1 | TRBV11-1 | . | TGTGCCAGCAGCGAAGACAGGGGGCGGTACAATGAGCAGTTCTTC | CASSEDRGRYNEQFF
. | TRBJ1-2 | TRBV6-5 | many | TGTGCCAGCAGTTACTCCGCAGGGGTAAACTATGGCTACACCTTC | CASSYSAGVNYGYTF
TRBD2 | TRBJ2-1 | TRBV11-3 | . | TGTGCCAGCAGCCCAGGAGTTGGGACTAGCGGGAGACCCTACAATGAGCAGTTCTTC | CASSPGVGTSGRPYNEQFF
. | TRBJ1-2 | TRBV6-5 | . | TGTGCCAGCAGTTACTCGAGCAGGGAAGGCTACACCTTC | CASSYSSREGYTF
TRBD1 | TRBJ2-3 | TRBV7-2 | few | TGTGCCAGCAGCCTCCGGGACAGTAGCACAGATACGCAGTATTTT | CASSLRDSSTDTQYF
. | TRBJ2-3 | TRBV20-1 | many | TGCAGTGCTCGTCTGGACCTAAGCGGTTTCACAGATACGCAGTATTTT | CSARLDLSGFTDTQYF
. | TRBJ2-2 | TRBV20-1 | . | TGCAGTGCTAGCGGCGGGCTGAACACCGGGGAGCTGTTTTTT | CSASGGLNTGELFF
. | TRBJ1-1 | TRBV10-3 | few | TGTGCCACCCGTATAGGTATGAACACTGAAGCTTTCTTT | CATRIGMNTEAFF
. | TRBJ1-6 | TRBV4-1 | . | TGCGCCAGCAGCCAATTGTTTTCCTACAATCAACAGCTGAGCTCCTATAATTCACCCCTCCACTTT | CASSQLFSYNQQLSSYNSPLHF
. | TRBJ2-1 | TRBV20-1 | . | TGCAGTGCTCTGGGCCGTAATGAGCAGTTCTTC | CSALGRNEQFF
TRBD2 | TRBJ2-1 | TRBV20-1 | few | TGCAGTGCTAGAGATAGCCGGGGGGGATACAATGAGCAGTTCTTC | CSARDSRGGYNEQFF
. | TRBJ2-1 | TRBV5-1 | few | TGCGCCAGCAGCTTGATAGAAAATAGGGCTAACAATGAGCAGTTCTTC | CASSLIENRANNEQFF
. | TRBJ2-5 | TRBV7-9 | . | TGTGCCAGCAGCGACCGACAGCACCAAGAGACCCAGTACTTC | CASSDRQHQETQYF